This T cell receptor beta chain comes out of a study of blood T cell repertoires in COVID-19. As for the study in general: Some COVID-19 samples were acute and others convalescent; all came from the United States, Italy and Spain. T cells, B-cell-depleted T cells, or PBMCs provided the cDNA or gDNA that served as material.

Seattle's cohort entered during active infection and was followed longitudinally. In the original analysis: Nucleated cell number was recorded as an estimate derived from reference gene primer amplification. The repertoire was sequenced with immunoSEQ multiplex PCR; TCRdb's copy has only in-frame clones and lacks some. Clonal size and the V and J genes are those of that table, whereas D and trimming came from the DNA. In the table there are about 330,000 clones, roughly 87% of which are singletons. This CDR3 has 13 residues. Germline V CDR1 and CDR2: KGHDR, SFDVKD. The J segment lost 7 bases and the V segment lost 9 bases, leaving 3 bases of the junction unmatched.

The origin of this receptor is a man younger than 40 with COVID-19, enrolled during active disease. This chain connects TRBV24-1 to TRBJ2-1; 12 nucleotides agree with TRBD1. Input material: peripheral blood. CDR3 amino acids: CATRDRGLNEQFF. CDR3 sequence (DNA): TGTGCCACCCGGGACAGGGGGCTTAATGAGCAGTTCTTC.